This T cell receptor (beta chain) is drawn from a study of blood T cell repertoires in COVID-19. About the study: Acute and convalescent COVID-19 specimens originated in the United States, Italy and Spain. Nucleic acid was either cDNA or gDNA, and it came from T cells, B-cell-depleted T cells, or PBMCs.

V lost 3 bases and J 4 bases, leaving 13 bases between the germline ends. This CDR3 has 15 residues. The germline V gene has CDR1 SGHAT and CDR2 FQNNGV. Clones were sequenced by immunoSEQ multiplex PCR, and TCRdb holds only the in-frame ones, with some missing. Of approximately 150,000 clones in the sample, 84% are singletons; the top ten hold 2.2%. The rearrangement links TRBV11-2 to TRBJ1-3; the D gene is possibly TRBD1 (5 bases). This TCR was sampled from a man aged 70-80 years with acute or convalescent COVID-19. The sequenced sample was peripheral blood. CDR3 amino acids: CASSFAGMGGNTIYF. Here the CDR3 DNA reads TGTGCCAGCAGCTTCGCAGGGATGGGGGGAAACACCATATATTTT.